These 5 T cell receptor beta chains were all obtained from the same sample, sequenced in a study of shared T cell receptors in the human thymus. Repertoires were generated with immunoSEQ multiplex PCR, while TCRdb's copy carries only in-frame clones and drops some. Of hundreds of thousands of clones listed, 95% are singletons. Sequences were obtained from thymocytes. The receptors originated from a human donor.

The V and J genes are TRBV4-1 and TRBJ2-5, with a possible D match to TRBD1 (5 bases). Germline-derived CDR1 and CDR2 are MGHRA and YSYEKL. This CDR3 has 13 residues. Trimming pared 0 bases from V and 3 bases from J, leaving 5 bases between. The CDR3 bases are TGCGCCAGCAGCCAAGACAGGGAAGAGACCCAGTACTTC. Its protein product is CASSQDREETQYF.

This clone was found once. The chain uses TRBV4-2 and TRBJ2-1; D may correspond to TRBD1 or TRBD2 (6 bases each). Germline V gene lookup returns CDR1 LGHNA and CDR2 YNFKEQ. The CDR3 spans 18 residues. V was pared by 4 bases and J by 5 bases, with 24 bases between. CDR3 DNA: TGTGCCAGCAGCCCCGATCTACAACGGAGGGACACACACAATGAGCAGTTCTTC. This translates into CASSPDLQRRDTHNEQFF.

The chain joins TRBV7-9 to TRBJ1-1; 7 bases match TRBD1. The CDR3 is 12 amino acids. J was trimmed by 8 bases and V by 5 bases; bases with no gene match: 5. The V gene's germline CDR1 is SEHNR and CDR2 FQNEAQ (reference sequence). The CDR3 here is CASSGEGQEAFF. DNA of the CDR3: TGTGCCAGCAGCGGAGAGGGACAGGAAGCTTTCTTT.

This chain uses TRBV9 with TRBJ2-1; 8 bases are shared with TRBD1. There are 16 residues in the CDR3. V was pared by 0 bases and J by 3 bases, with 5 bases of the junction left unmatched. Germline-derived CDR1 and CDR2 are SGDLS and YYNGEE. CDR3 region: CASSVETGDYYNEQFF. In DNA, the CDR3 is TGTGCCAGCAGCGTAGAGACAGGGGATTACTACAATGAGCAGTTCTTC.

The gene calls are TRBV28 and TRBJ1-2; a possible D gene is TRBD1 (5 bases). Trimming shortened V by 8 bases and J by 2 bases, and 12 bases separated the two germline ends. The CDR3 runs to 13 residues. Germline V gene data show CDR1 as MDHEN and CDR2 as SYDVKM. The CDR3 DNA is TGTGCCAGCCGCGTGGGGCAGAACTATGGCTACACCTTC. Its translation: CASRVGQNYGYTF.